A single sample is the source of the 27 T cell receptor beta chains below, sequenced in a study of response to subunit inactivated influenza vaccine. TCRdb re-derived calls from the RT-PCR reads in MiXCR, one entry per CDR3 protein. Of about 170,000 distinct CDR3 sequences in the sample, around a tenth were seen once. The starting material was CD8+ T cells sorted from PBMCs, obtained around 25 months after vaccination. These receptor sequences come from a man between 50 and 75 years old who received an inactivated influenza vaccine.

This clonotype was seen a handful of times. J is TRBJ2-5 and V is TRBV12-3 or TRBV12-4; D is ambiguous. This CDR3 has 13 amino acids. With 6 bases removed from V and 7 bases from J, the gap between germline ends came to 15 bases. The CDR3 loop reads CASSPGGGGTQYF. CDR3 bases: TGTGCCAGCAGCCCCGGTGGTGGTGGGACCCAGTACTTC.

In its sample, this clonotype was seen a few times. The CDR3 DNA reads as TGTGCCAGCAGTGAATTTGGGGGGGGTAGCTATGGCTACACCTTC. This sequence encodes CASSEFGGGSYGYTF. V is TRBV6-1 and J is TRBJ1-2; tentative D call: TRBD1 (5 bases). CDR3 length equals 15 residues. Trimming left V 2 bases short and J 4 bases short, with 14 bases between. Germline assignment: CDR1 MNHNS and CDR2 SASEGT.

In this sample, this clonotype turned up once. This sequence joins TRBV9 and TRBJ1-1, with 7 bases lining up with TRBD1. The CDR3 consists of 14 residues. Germline trimming cut 4 bases from V and 4 bases from J; bases unmatched to any gene: 7. Looked up from germline, CDR1 is SGDLS and CDR2 is YYNGEE. The CDR3 bases are TGTGCCAGCAGCCCCCAGACAGGGTTCACTGAAGCTTTCTTT. It is translated as CASSPQTGFTEAFF.

The sample holds a few counts of this clonotype. The chain has TRBV3-1 and TRBJ2-3, with D unclear. The CDR3 is 14 amino acids. CDR1 LGHDT and CDR2 YNNKEL come from the germline V gene (reference sequence). The V end was cut by 6 bases, the J end by 1 base, with 11 bases between. As DNA, the CDR3 is TGTGCCAGCAGTACCGGGCTACGCACAGATACGCAGTATTTT. Its protein is CASSTGLRTDTQYF.

This clonotype was recorded a few times. The V and J genes are TRBV6-1 and TRBJ2-5; 7 bases fit TRBD2. CDR3 length: 14 residues. With 5 bases clipped from V and 7 bases from J, the junction kept 10 bases outside the gene matches. In germline, CDR1 is MNHNS, CDR2 SASEGT. CDR3 sequence: CASSPGGRGVTQYF. CDR3 sequence (DNA): TGTGCCAGCAGTCCGGGCGGGAGAGGGGTGACCCAGTACTTC.

The chain combines TRBV7-8 with TRBJ1-1; D remains unclear. Germline V gene lookup returns CDR1 SGHVS and CDR2 FQNEAQ. The CDR3 runs 15 residues. V dropped 5 bases and J dropped 0 bases, with 13 bases sitting between them. For the CDR3, the DNA is TGTGCCAGCAGCCAGACCTTAGAGGTGAACACTGAAGCTTTCTTT. This encodes CASSQTLEVNTEAFF.

At least ten counts were recorded for this clonotype. The chain is built from TRBV11-2 and TRBJ2-1; 10 bases line up with TRBD2. The CDR3 length is 15 residues. Trimming cost V 3 bases and J 3 bases; bases outside gene matches: 2. From germline, CDR1 is SGHAT and CDR2 FQNNGV. CDR3 DNA sequence: TGTGCCAGCAGCTTCCTAGCGGGAGACTACAATGAGCAGTTCTTC. Translation gives CASSFLAGDYNEQFF.

This clonotype came up a few times. The gene calls are TRBV5-1 and TRBJ2-2; D gene unclear. This CDR3 has 12 amino acids. The germline gives CDR1 SGHRS, CDR2 YFSETQ. The V end was cut by 1 base, the J end by 4 bases, with 2 bases between. The CDR3: CASSLITGELFF. The CDR3 DNA reads TGCGCCAGCAGCTTGATCACCGGGGAGCTGTTTTTT.

The chain carries TRBV24-1 and TRBJ2-1, with TRBD2 matching 10 bases. The CDR3 consists of 15 residues. Germline CDR1 KGHDR, CDR2 SFDVKD. After removal of 4 bases from V and 3 bases from J, the junction contained 2 bases not matched to a gene. In DNA, the CDR3 is TGTGCCACCAGTGAACTAGCGGGGAGCTACAATGAGCAGTTCTTC. The encoded protein is CATSELAGSYNEQFF.

This clonotype was seen a few times. The chain combines TRBV9 with TRBJ2-3; D gene unclear. The V end lost 0 bases, the J end lost 2 bases, and 13 bases lay between the germline ends. The CDR3 covers 16 residues. Germline CDR1 SGDLS, CDR2 YYNGEE. CDR3 nucleotide sequence: TGTGCCAGCAGCGTAGAGGTGGTCCTCCCCACAGATACGCAGTATTTT. Amino acids: CASSVEVVLPTDTQYF. Filled out from reference TRBV9 and TRBJ2-3, the complete variable domain reads DSGVTQTPKHLITATGQRVTLRCSPRSGDLSVYWYQQSLDQGLQFLIQYYNGEERAKGNILERFSAQQFPDLHSELNLSSLELGDSALYFCASSVEVVLPTDTQYFGPGTRLTVL.

J is TRBJ2-3 and V is TRBV3-1; unclear D gene. The CDR3 is 15 residues long. Germline V gives CDR1 LGHDT, CDR2 YNNKEL (reference sequence). V was shortened by 0 bases and J by 6 bases, with 13 bases between the two germline ends. The CDR3 protein is CASSQEVVVGDTQYF. The CDR3 coding sequence is TGTGCCAGCAGCCAAGAGGTCGTAGTAGGTGATACGCAGTATTTT.

The sample holds a few counts of this clonotype. The V and J genes are TRBV7-6 and TRBJ1-1; a possible D gene is TRBD1 (6 bases). V lost 5 bases to trimming and J lost 1 base, with 14 bases between them. The germline CDR1 and CDR2 sequences are SGHVS and FNYEAQ. CDR3 length equals 15 residues. The CDR3 DNA follows: TGTGCCAGCAGCGAACACCCAGGGGCGAACACTGAAGCTTTCTTT. It specifies CASSEHPGANTEAFF.

This clonotype was recorded a few times. The CDR3 DNA reads TGCAGTGCTAGAGATTTACAGGGGGGCTACGAGCAGTACTTC. It encodes CSARDLQGGYEQYF. The chain links TRBV20-1 to TRBJ2-7; TRBD1 matches at 8 bases. The V segment lost 0 bases and the J segment 3 bases; nucleotides outside the gene matches: 4. Germline V gene data show CDR1 as DFQATT and CDR2 as SNEGSKA (reference sequence). CDR3 size: 14 residues.

The chain combines TRBV12-3 or TRBV12-4 with TRBJ2-3, with a possible D match to TRBD1 (5 bases). V dropped 3 bases and J dropped 2 bases, with 12 bases sitting between them. This CDR3 has 15 residues. The CDR3 is CASSFIGRVTDTQYF. The CDR3 bases are TGTGCCAGCAGTTTTATCGGCAGGGTCACAGATACGCAGTATTTT.

The chain combines TRBV11-2 with TRBJ2-7; a weak D match, TRBD2 (5 bases). The ends were cut back, 3 bases at V and 0 bases at J, with 9 bases in the middle. This CDR3 has 14 residues. Germline CDR1 and CDR2: SGHAT and FQNNGV. CDR3 nucleotides: TGTGCCAGCAGCTTTAGGGAGAGCTCCTACGAGCAGTACTTC. Residues: CASSFRESSYEQYF.

The chain employs TRBV29-1 and TRBJ2-7, with D uncertain. V was trimmed by 4 bases and J by 1 base, leaving 11 bases between them. The germline V gene encodes CDR1 SQVTM and CDR2 ANQGSEA. The CDR3 has 13 residues. The CDR3 sequence: CSVVGRRSYEQYF. In DNA form, the CDR3 reads TGCAGCGTTGTTGGCAGACGATCCTACGAGCAGTACTTC.

V usage is TRBV15 and J usage is TRBJ1-2, with D hard to call. V was trimmed by 5 bases and J by 2 bases, leaving 9 bases between them. Germline loops: CDR1 LNHNV, CDR2 YYDKDF (reference sequence). This CDR3 is built from 13 residues. In nucleotides, the CDR3 is TGTGCCACCAGCCAGTTCGGCAACTATGGCTACACCTTC. It yields the protein CATSQFGNYGYTF.

The chain combines TRBV10-3 with TRBJ2-7; the D gene is possibly TRBD2 (5 bases). This CDR3 is 15 amino acids long. V was shortened by 3 bases and J by 4 bases, with 16 bases between the two germline ends. Germline V lookup: CDR1 ENHRY, CDR2 SYGVKD. CDR3 coding DNA: TGTGCCATCAGTGAACCCCGAACTTCGGGATACGAGCAGTACTTC. Amino acids: CAISEPRTSGYEQYF.

This clonotype came up many times. V usage is TRBV7-6 and J usage is TRBJ2-5; 9 nucleotides align to TRBD1. The V and J ends lost 3 bases and 0 bases, in that order; junction bases with no gene match: 2. Germline CDR1 is SGHVS and CDR2 is FNYEAQ. The CDR3 has 15 residues. The CDR3 coding sequence is TGTGCCAGCAGCTTTACAGGGGGCTACCAAGAGACCCAGTACTTC. Amino acids: CASSFTGGYQETQYF. The complete variable domain, with remaining parts taken from reference TRBV7-6 and TRBJ2-5, reads GAGVSQSPRYKVTKRGQDVALRCDPISGHVSLYWYRQALGQGPEFLTYFNYEAQQDKSGLPNDRFSAERPEGSISTLTIQRTEQRDSAMYRCASSFTGGYQETQYFGPGTRLLVL.

This CDR3 is CASSYFGTSGSYEQYF. CDR3 sequence (DNA): TGTGCCAGCAGTTATTTCGGGACTAGCGGGAGCTACGAGCAGTACTTC. The V gene is TRBV6-5, the J gene TRBJ2-7, with 14 bases aligning to TRBD2. The germline V gene encodes CDR1 MNHEY and CDR2 SVGAGI. The CDR3 consists of 16 residues. J was trimmed by 3 bases and V by 3 bases; bases with no gene match: 4.

The V call is TRBV12-3 or TRBV12-4, the J call TRBJ1-2; D not resolved. Trimming removed 2 bases from V and 1 base from J, with 11 bases in between. This CDR3 contains 15 residues. In DNA form, the CDR3 reads TGTGCCAGCAGTTTATTTGGGTTGGGTAACTATGGCTACACCTTC. Translating it yields CASSLFGLGNYGYTF.

The V and J genes are TRBV4-1 and TRBJ2-3, with D perhaps assigned TRBD1 or TRBD2 (5 bases each). Germline V gene sequence: CDR1 MGHRA, CDR2 YSYEKL. V gave up 0 bases and J gave up 1 base, with 11 bases separating them. The CDR3 is 16 amino acids. The CDR3 bases are TGCGCCAGCAGCCAAGACGGGGCAGTAGGCACAGATACGCAGTATTTT. Encoded protein: CASSQDGAVGTDTQYF.

The chain recombines TRBV5-1 with TRBJ2-5; D tentatively fits TRBD1 or TRBD2 (5 bases each). The V gene lost 4 bases and the J gene lost 2 bases, with 18 bases spanning the gap. Looked up from germline, CDR1 is SGHRS and CDR2 is YFSETQ. The CDR3 has 16 residues. The CDR3 loop is CASSTDVGVSQETQYF. CDR3 bases: TGCGCCAGCAGCACGGATGTGGGGGTTTCACAAGAGACCCAGTACTTC.

The chain combines TRBV27 with TRBJ2-1; 9 nucleotides align to TRBD2. Germline V CDR1 and CDR2: MNHEY, SMNVEV (reference sequence). The CDR3 has 16 amino acids. The J segment lost 0 bases and the V segment lost 4 bases, leaving 4 bases of the junction unmatched. CDR3 protein: CASSYLSGSSYNEQFF. The CDR3 DNA sequence: TGTGCCAGCAGTTACCTTAGCGGGAGCTCCTACAATGAGCAGTTCTTC.

This clonotype showed up just a few times. The rearrangement uses TRBV7-8 and TRBJ2-2, with TRBD1 as a possible D gene (6 bases). Trimming pared 2 bases from V and 2 bases from J, leaving 18 bases between. The CDR3 is 18 amino acids. CDR1 is SGHVS and CDR2 is FQNEAQ in the germline V gene. The DNA of the CDR3 is TGTGCCAGCAGCTTACCAGGGGTGGGCGAAATAAACACCGGGGAGCTGTTTTTT. It translates to CASSLPGVGEINTGELFF. Supplemented by reference TRBV7-8 and TRBJ2-2, the full variable domain reads GAGVSQSPRYKVAKRGQDVALRCDPISGHVSLFWYQQALGQGPEFLTYFQNEAQLDKSGLPSDRFFAERPEGSVSTLKIQRTQQEDSAVYLCASSLPGVGEINTGELFFGEGSRLTVL.

This clonotype was recorded many times. The rearrangement uses TRBV7-8 and TRBJ2-2; D is unresolved. The CDR3 runs 14 residues. Germline CDR1 and CDR2: SGHVS and FQNEAQ. Trimming took off 5 bases at V and 3 bases at J, with 10 bases between the two ends. The CDR3: CASSPPRDTGELFF. CDR3 sequence (DNA): TGTGCCAGCAGCCCCCCCCGCGACACCGGGGAGCTGTTTTTT.

The chain combines TRBV4-1 with TRBJ1-1, with a possible D match to TRBD1 (5 bases). There are 15 residues in the CDR3. The germline V gene encodes CDR1 MGHRA and CDR2 YSYEKL. Deletions cut 0 bases from V and 0 bases from J, with 8 bases between. CDR3 region: CASSQERGLNTEAFF. The CDR3 coding sequence is TGCGCCAGCAGCCAAGAGAGGGGATTGAACACTGAAGCTTTCTTT.